One sample yielded the 30 T cell receptor beta chains listed below, sequenced in a study of blood T cell repertoires in COVID-19. TCRdb keeps only in-frame clones here, not all; method: immunoSEQ multiplex PCR. In the table there are 350,000 to 400,000 clones, more than 75% of which are singletons. The sample consisted of PBMCs or T cells enriched from blood (not recorded which). The receptors derive from a woman aged 25-40 years who had recovered from COVID-19.

Notes on this clone: At one of its ends the junction is not consistent with the germline gene, which may arise from a read error. V and J are TRBV7-7 and TRBJ1-1; no clear D gene. Germline loops: CDR1 SSHAT, CDR2 FNYEAQ (reference sequence). The CDR3 is 13 amino acids. The CDR3 DNA reads TGTGCTAGCAGTTCATCAATGAACACTGAAGCTTTCTTT. Residues: CASSSSMNTEAFF.

The J gene is TRBJ2-2, the V gene TRBV6-5; the D gene is possibly TRBD2 (6 bases). The germline CDR1 and CDR2 sequences are MNHEY and SVGAGI. V dropped 6 bases and J dropped 2 bases, with 13 bases sitting between them. This CDR3 contains 15 residues. Here the CDR3 reads CASRVRGGNTGELFF. CDR3 nucleotide sequence: TGTGCCAGCAGAGTGCGGGGCGGAAACACCGGGGAGCTGTTTTTT.

The rearrangement joins TRBV9 to TRBJ1-1; D may be TRBD1 (5 bases). The CDR3 loop spans 12 amino acids. The germline V gene encodes CDR1 SGDLS and CDR2 YYNGEE. V was pared by 3 bases and J by 3 bases, with 6 bases between. The CDR3 nucleotides are TGTGCCAGCAGCGCAGGGCACACTGAAGCTTTCTTT. Protein: CASSAGHTEAFF.

The chain uses TRBV19 and TRBJ2-7, with 10 bases matching TRBD1. Germline CDR1 is LNHDA and CDR2 is SQIVND (reference sequence). Germline trimming cut 6 bases from V and 3 bases from J; bases unmatched to any gene: 5. The CDR3 is 14 amino acids. The CDR3 is CASRDGQGVYEQYF. Written as DNA, the CDR3 is TGTGCCAGTAGGGATGGACAGGGGGTCTACGAGCAGTACTTC.

CDR3 residues: CASSALAGGYYEQYF. Here the CDR3 DNA reads TGCGCCAGCAGCGCCCTAGCGGGGGGCTACTACGAGCAGTACTTC. V is TRBV5-1 and J is TRBJ2-7, with 11 positions matching TRBD2. Germline-derived CDR1 and CDR2 are SGHRS and YFSETQ. The CDR3 extends over 15 amino acids. V gave up 4 bases and J gave up 3 bases; unmatched junction bases: 6. The whole variable domain, remainder taken from reference TRBV5-1 and TRBJ2-7, is KAGVTQTPRYLIKTRGQQVTLSCSPISGHRSVSWYQQTPGQGLQFLFEYFSETQRNKGNFPGRFSGRQFSNSRSEMNVSTLELGDSALYLCASSALAGGYYEQYFGPGTRLTVT.

This chain links TRBV7-2 with TRBJ2-1; 8 bases line up with TRBD2. Germline trimming cut 3 bases from V and 5 bases from J; bases unmatched to any gene: 6. The germline gives CDR1 SGHTA, CDR2 FQGNSA. The CDR3 runs 15 residues. CDR3 nucleotide sequence: TGTGCCAGCAGCTTCCAGCGGGAGTTCGACAATGAGCAGTTCTTC. This sequence encodes CASSFQREFDNEQFF.

This chain links TRBV7-3 with TRBJ2-3; 10 bases line up with TRBD2. Germline CDR1 reads SGHTA; CDR2 reads FQGTGA. The CDR3 totals 17 residues. J was trimmed by 6 bases and V by 5 bases; bases with no gene match: 14. The CDR3: CASSRSTVLAGVDTQYF. The CDR3 nucleotides read TGTGCCAGCAGCCGTAGTACGGTGCTAGCGGGGGTGGATACGCAGTATTTT.

The J gene is TRBJ2-1, the V gene TRBV14, with TRBD2 matching over 13 bases. Trimming cost V 1 base and J 0 bases; bases outside gene matches: 3. The CDR3 length is 18 residues. The germline gives CDR1 SGHDN, CDR2 FVKESK. CDR3 amino acids: CASSQVGLAGSSYNEQFF. The CDR3 DNA sequence: TGTGCCAGCAGCCAAGTGGGACTAGCGGGGAGCTCCTACAATGAGCAGTTCTTC.

The chain combines TRBV29-1 with TRBJ2-7; 14 nucleotides align to TRBD2. CDR1 and CDR2 from the germline V gene are SQVTM and ANQGSEA. J gave up 4 bases and V 1 base, and 3 bases lay outside the gene matches. The CDR3 is made up of 15 amino acids. The CDR3 protein is CSVEARLAGGYEQYF. The CDR3 coding sequence is TGCAGCGTTGAAGCCCGACTAGCGGGAGGGTACGAGCAGTACTTC.

The V and J genes are TRBV20-1 and TRBJ1-4; D unclear. V was trimmed by 6 bases and J by 9 bases, leaving 11 bases between them. This CDR3 has 11 residues. The germline CDR1 and CDR2 sequences are DFQATT and SNEGSKA (reference sequence). CDR3 loop: CSAGESQKLFF. The CDR3 DNA follows: TGCAGTGCCGGGGAATCCCAAAAACTGTTTTTT.

Comment on this clone: The germline gene is not matched at one end of the junction; a read error may be the cause. The V call is TRBV7-7, the J call TRBJ2-7; TRBD2 might be the D (6 bases). CDR1 is SSHAT, CDR2 FNYEAQ, per germline (reference sequence). This CDR3 comprises 13 residues. In nucleotides, the CDR3 is TGTGCTAGCAGCCAATCCGGGAGCTACGAGCAGTACTTC. Its translation is CASSQSGSYEQYF. The full variable domain, with the rest looked up from reference TRBV7-7 and TRBJ2-7, is GAGVSQSPRYKVTKRGQDVTLRCDPISSHATLYWYQQALGQGPEFLTYFNYEAQPDKSGLPSDRFSAERPEGSISTLTIQRTEQRDSAMYRCASSQSGSYEQYFGPGTRLTVT.

The chain carries TRBV11-3 and TRBJ1-1; D may be TRBD1 (5 bases). The CDR3 consists of 13 residues. Germline lookup yields CDR1 SGHNT and CDR2 YENEEA. The ends were cut back, 4 bases at V and 8 bases at J, with 14 bases in the middle. CDR3 sequence (DNA): TGTGCCAGCAGCTCAAGAACCTCAGGGGAAGCTTTCTTT. It specifies CASSSRTSGEAFF.

The chain joins TRBV27 to TRBJ2-7; D is undetermined. V was clipped by 3 bases and J by 7 bases, with 7 bases between them. The CDR3 is 11 amino acids. Germline CDR1 MNHEY, CDR2 SMNVEV (reference sequence). CDR3 sequence: CASSFFGEQYF. The CDR3 DNA is TGTGCCAGCAGTTTTTTCGGTGAGCAGTACTTC.

This clone came up once. This rearrangement joins TRBV13 to TRBJ2-7; D might be TRBD1 (5 bases). The V gene's germline CDR1 is PRHDT and CDR2 FYEKMQ (reference sequence). The CDR3 length is 16 residues. V was clipped by 2 bases and J by 3 bases, with 17 bases between them. CDR3 in DNA: TGTGCCAGCAGCTTAAAACAGGACCCCTTGGGCTACGAGCAGTACTTC. It yields the protein CASSLKQDPLGYEQYF.

This clone came up a few times. This CDR3 reads CASRPPGRNTEAFF. In DNA, the CDR3 is TGTGCCAGCAGACCGCCAGGCAGGAACACTGAAGCTTTCTTT. The V gene is TRBV7-9, the J gene TRBJ1-1; D remains unclear. The CDR3 contains 14 residues. CDR1 is SEHNR and CDR2 is FQNEAQ in the germline V gene (reference sequence). V shed 6 bases and J shed 1 base, with 12 bases lying between them.

V usage is TRBV12-3 or TRBV12-4 and J usage is TRBJ1-1; 8 bases map to TRBD1. The CDR3 is made up of 12 amino acids. The CDR3 spells CVPTGANTEAFF. CDR3 coding DNA: TGTGTCCCGACAGGGGCTAACACTGAAGCTTTCTTT.

The chain carries TRBV12-3 or TRBV12-4 and TRBJ1-2, with D maybe TRBD1 (6 bases). Trimming shortened V by 1 base and J by 5 bases, and 8 bases separated the two germline ends. The CDR3 sequence is 13 residues long. The CDR3 DNA is TGTGCCAGCAGTTTAGACAGGGAATATGGCTACACCTTC. This sequence encodes CASSLDREYGYTF.

This rearrangement joins TRBV30 to TRBJ1-2, with TRBD1 as a possible D gene (5 bases). Trimming took off 0 bases at V and 6 bases at J, with 8 bases between the two ends. The germline CDR1 and CDR2 sequences are GTSNPN and SVGIG (reference sequence). This CDR3 is 12 amino acids long. CDR3 sequence: CAWSVGADGYTF. The CDR3 region has the DNA TGTGCCTGGAGTGTAGGGGCTGATGGCTACACCTTC.

V usage is TRBV7-6 and J usage is TRBJ2-2; 10 nucleotides agree with TRBD2. CDR3 length equals 17 residues. Germline trimming cut 6 bases from V and 5 bases from J; bases unmatched to any gene: 12. Germline V gene lookup returns CDR1 SGHVS and CDR2 FNYEAQ. CDR3 bases: TGTGCCAGCAGGAGGGGATTAGCGGGAGGACAAACCGGGGAGCTGTTTTTT. Translation: CASRRGLAGGQTGELFF. The full variable domain, in which reference TRBV7-6 and TRBJ2-2 provide the parts outside the CDR3, is GAGVSQSPRYKVTKRGQDVALRCDPISGHVSLYWYRQALGQGPEFLTYFNYEAQQDKSGLPNDRFSAERPEGSISTLTIQRTEQRDSAMYRCASRRGLAGGQTGELFFGEGSRLTVL.

About this clone itself: Distinct nucleotide sequences in the sample also encode this CDR3. The gene calls are TRBV7-9 and TRBJ1-2; 7 bases line up with TRBD1. Germline CDR1 SEHNR, CDR2 FQNEAQ (reference sequence). After removal of 5 bases from V and 5 bases from J, the junction contained 5 bases not matched to a gene. The CDR3 has 13 amino acids. The CDR3 DNA is TGTGCCAGCAGCCGAGGGGGCAATTATGGCTACACCTTC. Its protein is CASSRGGNYGYTF.

This chain joins TRBV2 and TRBJ2-7, with D tentatively TRBD1 (6 bases). The V gene lost 4 bases and the J gene lost 4 bases, with 14 bases spanning the gap. Per germline, CDR1 SNHLY and CDR2 FYNNEI. The CDR3 runs to 14 residues. DNA for the CDR3: TGTGCCAGCAGTGCGAACTGGGGGCTTTACGAGCAGTACTTC. Encoded protein: CASSANWGLYEQYF. Supplemented by reference TRBV2 and TRBJ2-7, the full variable domain reads EPEVTQTPSHQVTQMGQEVILRCVPISNHLYFYWYRQILGQKVEFLVSFYNNEISEKSEIFDDQFSVERPDGSNFTLKIRSTKLEDSAMYFCASSANWGLYEQYFGPGTRLTVT.

V and J are TRBV4-2 and TRBJ1-1; D is unresolved. The germline V and J ends were trimmed by 1 base and 1 base, with 7 bases remaining between them. The germline CDR1 and CDR2 sequences are LGHNA and YNFKEQ. CDR3 length: 14 residues. The CDR3 DNA is TGTGCCAGCAGCCAAGTAAAGCAGAACACTGAAGCTTTCTTT. This codes for CASSQVKQNTEAFF.

The rearrangement uses TRBV9 and TRBJ2-1; TRBD2 matches 9 bases. V shed 4 bases, J shed 0 bases, and the junction held 2 bases outside the gene matches. The CDR3 runs 15 residues. Germline V gene sequence: CDR1 SGDLS, CDR2 YYNGEE. DNA of the CDR3: TGTGCCAGCAGCCTTAGCGGGAGCTCCTACAATGAGCAGTTCTTC. The encoded protein is CASSLSGSSYNEQFF. The complete variable domain, with remaining parts taken from reference TRBV9 and TRBJ2-1, reads DSGVTQTPKHLITATGQRVTLRCSPRSGDLSVYWYQQSLDQGLQFLIQYYNGEERAKGNILERFSAQQFPDLHSELNLSSLELGDSALYFCASSLSGSSYNEQFFGPGTRLTVL.

The genes are TRBV6-1 and TRBJ1-4; D unclear. CDR1 MNHNS and CDR2 SASEGT come from the germline V gene. The V end was cut by 3 bases, the J end by 1 base, with 12 bases between. This CDR3 comprises 16 residues. The CDR3 region is CASSERVLGTNEKLFF. The CDR3 DNA reads as TGTGCCAGCAGTGAGCGTGTACTCGGAACTAATGAAAAACTGTTTTTT.

CDR3 sequence reads: CSARQSEAFF. In DNA form, the CDR3 reads TGCAGCGCCAGACAGTCAGAAGCTTTCTTT. This chain links TRBV29-1 with TRBJ1-1; tentatively, D is TRBD1 (5 bases). Trimming took off 7 bases at V and 8 bases at J, with 11 bases between the two ends. This CDR3 is 10 amino acids long. Germline-derived CDR1 and CDR2 are SQVTM and ANQGSEA.

There are a few counts of this clone. The V gene is TRBV27, the J gene TRBJ2-3, with 9 bases identical to TRBD2. Looked up from germline, CDR1 is MNHEY and CDR2 is SMNVEV (reference sequence). The CDR3 sequence is 16 residues long. The junction had 7 bases not matched to a gene; V was cut back by 6 bases and J by 0 bases. As DNA, the CDR3 is TGTGCCAGCAGCCTCACGACTAGCGGCAGCACAGATACGCAGTATTTT. This encodes CASSLTTSGSTDTQYF.

A word on this clone: One end of the junction varies from germline; a read error may be responsible. The sample contains more than one DNA sequence encoding this CDR3. V gene TRBV3-1 (or the pseudogene TRBV3-2) combines with J gene TRBJ1-4; D uncertain. The CDR3 is 14 amino acids. The germline CDR1 and CDR2 sequences are LGHDT and YNNKEL (reference sequence). The CDR3 spells CASSPLGRREKLFF. The DNA for the CDR3 is TGTGCCAGCAGCCCCCTGGGGAGGCGGGAAAAACTATTTTTT.

The chain employs TRBV6-5 and TRBJ1-6; D possibly corresponds to TRBD1 (5 bases). Germline V CDR1 and CDR2: MNHEY, SVGAGI. This CDR3 spans 14 amino acids. Trimming pared 0 bases from V and 10 bases from J, leaving 10 bases between. The CDR3 DNA follows: TGTGCCAGCAGTTACTCCCAGGGAGGCTCACCCCTCCACTTT. Protein: CASSYSQGGSPLHF.

The chain employs TRBV7-9 and TRBJ1-2, with unresolved D. Germline loops: CDR1 SEHNR, CDR2 FQNEAQ (reference sequence). CDR3 length: 12 residues. The V end lost 5 bases, the J end lost 6 bases, and 10 bases lay between the germline ends. CDR3 residues: CASSVTGDGYTF. The DNA of the CDR3 is TGTGCCAGCAGCGTTACCGGGGATGGCTACACCTTC.

The genes are TRBV7-9 and TRBJ1-3; no firm D call. With 5 bases removed from V and 2 bases from J, the gap between germline ends came to 13 bases. Per the germline V gene, CDR1 is SEHNR and CDR2 is FQNEAQ (reference sequence). This CDR3 is built from 15 residues. CDR3 residues: CASSKDGGPGNTIYF. CDR3 bases: TGTGCCAGCAGCAAGGACGGAGGACCTGGAAACACCATATATTTT.